This T cell receptor beta chain stems from a study of Ad26.COV2.S vaccination and SARS-CoV-2 variants. Clones were read by immunoSEQ multiplex PCR, and TCRdb kept only the in-frame ones, dropping some. Found here are more than 300,000 clones, around 88% of them singletons; the top ten hold over 8.5%. In the case of this clone: The antigen is unknown.

Treatment here: roughly 18 received Ad26.COV2.S at low or high dose, single or two shots; several received placebo; per-sample allocation not given. Following the first vaccine or placebo injection, samples were taken on day 63. General study points: People given the vaccine had a wider spike-specific TCR breadth than placebo recipients did. TCR breadth and depth estimates may have understated total T cell responses.

The TCR sequence derives from a person aged 18 to 59 who received the Ad26.COV2.S COVID-19 vaccine or a placebo. The sequenced sample was peripheral blood, obtained in a trial of Ad26.COV2.S vaccine versus placebo.

The CDR3 region has the DNA TGTGCCAGCAGTCCACCCGGGTGGGAAAGCAATCAGCCCCAGCATTTT. Its translation: CASSPPGWESNQPQHF. The chain is built from TRBV27 and TRBJ1-5, with no clear D. V was cut by 5 bases and J by 1 base, with 15 bases left in between. The CDR3 extends over 16 amino acids. Germline values: CDR1 MNHEY, CDR2 SMNVEV (reference sequence).